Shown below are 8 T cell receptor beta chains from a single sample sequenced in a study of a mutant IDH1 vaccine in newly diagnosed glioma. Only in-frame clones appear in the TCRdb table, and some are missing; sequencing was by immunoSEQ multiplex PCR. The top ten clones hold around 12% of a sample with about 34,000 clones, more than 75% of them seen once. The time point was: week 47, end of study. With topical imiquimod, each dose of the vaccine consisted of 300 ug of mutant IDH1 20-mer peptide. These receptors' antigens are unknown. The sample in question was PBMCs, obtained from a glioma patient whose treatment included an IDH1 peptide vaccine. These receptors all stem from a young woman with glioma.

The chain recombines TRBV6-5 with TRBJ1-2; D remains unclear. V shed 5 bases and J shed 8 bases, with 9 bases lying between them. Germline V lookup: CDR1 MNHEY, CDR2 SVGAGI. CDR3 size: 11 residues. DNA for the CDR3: TGTGCCAGCAGTGATAGACGGGGCTACACCTTC. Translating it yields CASSDRRGYTF.

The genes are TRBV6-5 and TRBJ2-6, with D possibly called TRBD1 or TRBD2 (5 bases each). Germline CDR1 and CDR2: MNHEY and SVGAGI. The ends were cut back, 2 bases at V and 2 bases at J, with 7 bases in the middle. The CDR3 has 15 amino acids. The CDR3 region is CASSYGGAGANVLTF. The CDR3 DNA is TGTGCCAGCAGTTACGGGGGTGCTGGGGCCAACGTCCTGACTTTC.

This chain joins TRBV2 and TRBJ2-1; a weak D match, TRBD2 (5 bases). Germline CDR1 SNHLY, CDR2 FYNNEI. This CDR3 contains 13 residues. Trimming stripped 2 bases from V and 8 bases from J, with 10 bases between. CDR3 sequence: CASSETGFDEQFF. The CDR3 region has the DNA TGTGCCAGCAGTGAAACGGGGTTCGATGAGCAGTTCTTC.

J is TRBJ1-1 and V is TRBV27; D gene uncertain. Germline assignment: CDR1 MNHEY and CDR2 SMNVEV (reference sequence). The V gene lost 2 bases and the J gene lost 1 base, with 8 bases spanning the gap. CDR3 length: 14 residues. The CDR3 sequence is CASSLDAENTEAFF. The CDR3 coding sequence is TGTGCCAGCAGTTTAGATGCAGAGAACACTGAAGCTTTCTTT.

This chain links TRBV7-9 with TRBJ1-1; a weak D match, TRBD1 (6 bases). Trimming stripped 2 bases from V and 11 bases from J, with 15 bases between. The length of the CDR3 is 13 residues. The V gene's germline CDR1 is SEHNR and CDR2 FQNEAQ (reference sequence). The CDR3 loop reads CASSLRGAVEAFF. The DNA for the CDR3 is TGTGCCAGCAGCTTACGGGGGGCGGTTGAGGCTTTCTTT.

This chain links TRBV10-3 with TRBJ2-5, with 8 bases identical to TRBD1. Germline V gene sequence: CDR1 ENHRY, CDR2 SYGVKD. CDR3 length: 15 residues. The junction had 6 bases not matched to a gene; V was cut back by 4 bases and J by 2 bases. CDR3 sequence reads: CAISAATGDQETQYF. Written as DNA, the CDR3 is TGTGCCATCAGTGCCGCGACAGGGGATCAAGAGACCCAGTACTTC.

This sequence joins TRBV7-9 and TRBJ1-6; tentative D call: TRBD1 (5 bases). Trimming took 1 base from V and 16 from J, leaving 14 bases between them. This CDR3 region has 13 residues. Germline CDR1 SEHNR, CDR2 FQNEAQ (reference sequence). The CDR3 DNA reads TGTGCCAGCAGCTTAGAGCGACTGGGGCCGCTCCACTTT. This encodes CASSLERLGPLHF.

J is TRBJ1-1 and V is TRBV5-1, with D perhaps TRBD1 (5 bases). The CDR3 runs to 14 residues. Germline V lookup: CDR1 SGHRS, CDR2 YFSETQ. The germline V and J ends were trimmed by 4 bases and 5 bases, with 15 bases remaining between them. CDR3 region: CASSHDSVITEAFF. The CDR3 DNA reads TGCGCCAGCAGCCACGACAGCGTAATAACTGAAGCTTTCTTT.